The TCR beta chain described here comes from a study of ipilimumab plus nivolumab after autologous stem cell transplantation. Background on the study: Typical patient got roughly 5 ipilimumab doses and about eight nivolumab doses (median).

TCRdb keeps only in-frame clones here, not all; method: immunoSEQ multiplex PCR. The sample has fewer than 20,000 clones; approximately 71% are singletons. Checkpoint therapy with ipilimumab 1 mg/kg began 14 to 28 days after transplant. Patients received nivolumab 3 mg/kg at weeks 1, 4, 7, 10, then fortnightly to week 26. With 3 bases clipped from V and 0 bases from J, the junction kept 6 bases outside the gene matches. This CDR3 region has 15 residues. Looked up from germline, CDR1 is SQVTM and CDR2 is ANQGSEA. The sample was PBMCs, taken in a trial of ipilimumab plus nivolumab as post-transplant consolidation. This TCR was recovered from a male donor with diffuse large B-cell lymphoma. The chain has TRBV29-1 and TRBJ2-3; 7 bases agree with TRBD2. The CDR3 protein is CSVEGSAGSTDTQYF. The CDR3 nucleotides read TGCAGCGTTGAGGGTTCAGCGGGAAGCACAGATACGCAGTATTTT.